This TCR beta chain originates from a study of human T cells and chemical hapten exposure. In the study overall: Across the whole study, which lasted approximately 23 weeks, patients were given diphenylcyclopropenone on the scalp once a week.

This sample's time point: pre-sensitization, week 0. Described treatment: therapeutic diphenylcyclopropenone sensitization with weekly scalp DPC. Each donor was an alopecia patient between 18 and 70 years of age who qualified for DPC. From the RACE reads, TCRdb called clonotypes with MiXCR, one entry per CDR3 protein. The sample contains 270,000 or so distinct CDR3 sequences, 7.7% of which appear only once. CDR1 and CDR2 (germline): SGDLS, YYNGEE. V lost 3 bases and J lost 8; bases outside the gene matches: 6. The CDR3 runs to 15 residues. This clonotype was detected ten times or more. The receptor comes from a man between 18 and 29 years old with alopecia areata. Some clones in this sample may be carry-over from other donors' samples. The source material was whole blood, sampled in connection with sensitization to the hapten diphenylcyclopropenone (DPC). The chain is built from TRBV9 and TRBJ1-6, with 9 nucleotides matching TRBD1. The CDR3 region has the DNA TGTGCCAGCAGCGCGCGGGACAGGGCCTATTCACCCCTCCACTTT. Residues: CASSARDRAYSPLHF.